The rows below give T cell receptor beta chains drawn from one sample of a study of shared clonotypes between healthy human individuals. Sequencing was performed with immunoSEQ multiplex PCR; in TCRdb, only in-frame clones are kept and a portion is missing. Of 2 million or so clones listed, over 85% were seen once; the top ten hold more than 0.1%. Sequencing input: naive CD4+ T cells sorted from blood. The receptor source for this set is a man aged 18-30 years in good health. Each CDR3 is given with its conserved first and last residue. A D gene is named only where the DNA matches it firmly. The size of a clone is reported for some rows only, either as once, few or many, or as a class for expanded clones.

d_call	clone_size	v_call	j_call	cdr3_length	cdr3_nt	cdr3_aa
NA	NA	TRBV11-2	TRBJ2-7	16	TGTGCCAGCAGCTTAGATCTCCTGAGCGGAGTCTACGAGCAGTACTTC	CASSLDLLSGVYEQYF
TRBD1	NA	TRBV19	TRBJ2-3	15	TGTGCCAGTAGTCCCAACAACAGGGGTGGGGATACGCAGTATTTT	CASSPNNRGGDTQYF
NA	NA	TRBV18	TRBJ2-1	15	TGTGCCAGCTCCCCAGGGGCTAGCGGATCTACTGAGCAGTTCTTC	CASSPGASGSTEQFF
NA	NA	TRBV10-1	TRBJ2-7	13	TGCGCCAGCAGGGGATTACAAGTCTACGAGCAGTACTTC	CASRGLQVYEQYF
NA	NA	TRBV5-1	TRBJ1-1	15	TGCGCCAGCAGCTTGGAGAGGAGAAGTAACACTGAAGCTTTCTTT	CASSLERRSNTEAFF
TRBD1	once	TRBV13	TRBJ1-3	16	TGTGCCAGCAGCTCAAGGACAGGGTTTTCTGGAAACACCATATATTTT	CASSSRTGFSGNTIYF
NA	NA	TRBV15	TRBJ1-3	15	TGTGCCACCAGCGCCGGGACAAGCCCTGGAAACACCATATATTTT	CATSAGTSPGNTIYF
NA	few	TRBV20-1	TRBJ2-3	10	TGCAGTGCTAGAACAGATACGCAGTATTTT	CSARTDTQYF
NA	NA	TRBV7-9	TRBJ2-7	13	TGTGCCAGCAGCGAGCGACAGTCCAAATGGGAGTACTTC	CASSERQSKWEYF
NA	once	TRBV2	TRBJ1-5	14	TGTGCCAGCAGTGAATGGACAGAAAATCAGCCCCAGCATTTT	CASSEWTENQPQHF
NA	NA	TRBV28	TRBJ2-7	15	TGTGCCAGCAGTTTTGGGGACCGCTCCTCCTACGAGCAGTACTTC	CASSFGDRSSYEQYF
NA	NA	TRBV10-3	TRBJ1-2	14	TGTGCCATCAGTGAGTCCCTCCCAGGGACCGGCTACACCTTC	CAISESLPGTGYTF
TRBD1	NA	TRBV5-1	TRBJ2-7	14	TGCGCCAGCAATACGTGGACAGGGGCCTACGAGCAGTACTTC	CASNTWTGAYEQYF
TRBD1	NA	TRBV6-1	TRBJ1-4	13	TGTGCCAGCAGCACGAACAGGGGGGAAAAACTGTTTTTT	CASSTNRGEKLFF
TRBD1	NA	TRBV28	TRBJ1-6	16	TGTGCCAGCAGTTTAGAAGGGGGCCCTAATAATTCACCCCTCCACTTT	CASSLEGGPNNSPLHF
TRBD2	NA	TRBV5-1	TRBJ2-7	16	TGCGCCAGCAGCTTGGCTAGCGGGTTTAGCTCCTACGAGCAGTACTTC	CASSLASGFSSYEQYF
TRBD1	NA	TRBV18	TRBJ1-2	14	TGTGCCAGCTCACCTTCCGGGACAGGGGCTGGCTACACCTTC	CASSPSGTGAGYTF
NA	once	TRBV7-2	TRBJ2-7	14	TGTGCCAGCAGCCCATTAGGGAGCTCCTACGAGCAGTACTTC	CASSPLGSSYEQYF
TRBD1	NA	TRBV5-1	TRBJ2-7	14	TGCGCCAGCAGCCAGGGACAGGGGAGGTACGAGCAGTACTTC	CASSQGQGRYEQYF
NA	NA	TRBV18	TRBJ2-3	16	TGTGCCAGCTCACCACGAGCGGTAATTAGCACAGATACGCAGTATTTT	CASSPRAVISTDTQYF
TRBD2	NA	TRBV30	TRBJ2-7	15	TGTGCCTGGAGTTTGACTAGCGGGTACTCCTACGAGCAGTACTTC	CAWSLTSGYSYEQYF
NA	NA	TRBV18	TRBJ1-3	14	TGTGCCAGCTCCCCCGACAGGACCCAAGACACCATATATTTT	CASSPDRTQDTIYF
TRBD2	NA	TRBV6-1	TRBJ2-7	12	TGTGCCAGCAGCGGGGGGACTTACGAGCAGTACTTC	CASSGGTYEQYF
TRBD2	NA	TRBV5-1	TRBJ2-3	16	TGCGCCAGCAGCTTGGAGGGCGGGAGGGCCGGTGATACGCAGTATTTT	CASSLEGGRAGDTQYF
TRBD1	NA	TRBV5-1	TRBJ1-6	13	TGCGCCAGCAGCACGGGACAGATTTCACCCCTCCACTTT	CASSTGQISPLHF
NA	NA	TRBV4-3	TRBJ1-1	15	TGCGCCAGCAGCCAAGAGGAAGGATTGAACACTGAAGCTTTCTTT	CASSQEEGLNTEAFF